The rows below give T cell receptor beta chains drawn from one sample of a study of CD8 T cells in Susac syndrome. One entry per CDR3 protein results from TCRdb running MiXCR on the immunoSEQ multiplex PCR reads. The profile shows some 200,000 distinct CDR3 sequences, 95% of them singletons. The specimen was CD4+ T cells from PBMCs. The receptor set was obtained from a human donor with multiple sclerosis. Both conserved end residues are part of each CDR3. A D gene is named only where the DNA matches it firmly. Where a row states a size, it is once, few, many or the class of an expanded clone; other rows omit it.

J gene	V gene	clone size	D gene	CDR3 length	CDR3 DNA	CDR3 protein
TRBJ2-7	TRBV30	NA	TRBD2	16	TGTGCCTGGAGTGTTTTGCTGGCGGGAGGAGGCTACGAGCAGTACTTC	CAWSVLLAGGGYEQYF
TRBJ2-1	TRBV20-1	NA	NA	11	TGCAGTGCCCTGACAGTTAATGAGCAGTTCTTC	CSALTVNEQFF
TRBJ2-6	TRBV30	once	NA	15	TGTGCCTGGAATCGAGGGGCTTCTGGGGCCAACGTCCTGACTTTC	CAWNRGASGANVLTF
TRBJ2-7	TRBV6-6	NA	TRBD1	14	TGTGCCAGCACCCTACGGGCAGGGGGCGACGAGCAGTACTTC	CASTLRAGGDEQYF
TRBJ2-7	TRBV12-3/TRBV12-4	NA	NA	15	TGTGCCAGCAGCCGCCCGGAGGGGAAGCACTACGAGCAGTACTTC	CASSRPEGKHYEQYF
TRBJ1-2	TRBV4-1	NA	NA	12	TGCGCCAGCAGCCAAGAGGGGTTTGGCTACACCTTC	CASSQEGFGYTF
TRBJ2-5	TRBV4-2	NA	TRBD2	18	TGTGCCAGCAGCCAAGTTGTCTCTGGGACTAGCGCACAAGAGACCCAGTACTTC	CASSQVVSGTSAQETQYF
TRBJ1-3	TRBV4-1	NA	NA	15	TGCGCCAGCAGCCAAGAACTCGGCTACGGAAACACCATATATTTT	CASSQELGYGNTIYF
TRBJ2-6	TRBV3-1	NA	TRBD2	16	TGTGCCAGCAGCACCCGAGCGGGAGCTGGGGCCAACGTCCTGACTTTC	CASSTRAGAGANVLTF
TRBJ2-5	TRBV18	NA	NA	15	TGTGCCAGCTCACCCAACACCGGGAACCAAGAGACCCAGTACTTC	CASSPNTGNQETQYF
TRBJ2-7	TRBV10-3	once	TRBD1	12	TGTGCCATCAGGGGACAGACCTACGAGCAGTACTTC	CAIRGQTYEQYF
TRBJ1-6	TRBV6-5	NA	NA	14	TGTGCCAGCAGGAAGAGCTCCTATAATTCACCCCTCCACTTT	CASRKSSYNSPLHF
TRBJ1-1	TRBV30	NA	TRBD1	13	TGTGCCTGGAGTAGGCAGGGGGACACTGAAGCTTTCTTT	CAWSRQGDTEAFF
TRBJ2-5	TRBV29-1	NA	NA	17	TGCAGCGGGATGGACAGCCCCGGGCCGGGGGACGGGGAGACCCAGTACTTC	CSGMDSPGPGDGETQYF
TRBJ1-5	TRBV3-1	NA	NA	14	TGTGCCAGCAGCCAGGGGAATAGCAATCAGCCCCAGCATTTT	CASSQGNSNQPQHF
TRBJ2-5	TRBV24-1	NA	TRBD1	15	TGTGCCACCAGTGACCCCCGGACAGGGGGAGAGACCCAGTACTTC	CATSDPRTGGETQYF
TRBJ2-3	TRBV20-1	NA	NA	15	TGCAGTGCGACGAAAGGGGCTTCTAGCACAGATACGCAGTATTTT	CSATKGASSTDTQYF
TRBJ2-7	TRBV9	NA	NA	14	TGTGCCAGCGCTCTCGGAGACAGACACTACGAGCAGTACTTC	CASALGDRHYEQYF
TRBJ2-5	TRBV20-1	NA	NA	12	TGCAGTGCGTCCAAGGAGGGGGAGACCCAGTACTTC	CSASKEGETQYF
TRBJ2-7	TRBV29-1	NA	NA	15	TGCAGCGTTGAAACGGGGCGGGCGGGATTTAGTGAGCAGTACTTC	CSVETGRAGFSEQYF
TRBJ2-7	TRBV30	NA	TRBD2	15	TGTGCCTGGAGTGGGACTAGCGGGTTATCCTACGAGCAGTACTTC	CAWSGTSGLSYEQYF
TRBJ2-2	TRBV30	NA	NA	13	TGTGCCTGGAGTAGTCGGTATATCGGGGAGCTGTTTTTT	CAWSSRYIGELFF
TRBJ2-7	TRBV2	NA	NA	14	TGTGCCATCCTCGGACAGCCCGGGACCTACGAGCAGTACTTC	CAILGQPGTYEQYF
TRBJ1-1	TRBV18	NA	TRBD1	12	TGTGCCAGCTCAGGACAGGGAACTGAAGCTTTCTTT	CASSGQGTEAFF
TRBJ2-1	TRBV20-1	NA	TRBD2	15	TGCAGTGCTACAATCGTAGCGGGAGGGGGGAATGAGCAGTTCTTC	CSATIVAGGGNEQFF
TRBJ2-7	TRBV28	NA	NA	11	TGTGCCAGCTGGGGCGGCTACGAGCAGTACTTC	CASWGGYEQYF
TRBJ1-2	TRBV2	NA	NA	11	TGTGCCAGCAGTGTCGGGCCCGGCTACACCTTC	CASSVGPGYTF
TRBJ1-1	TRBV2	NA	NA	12	TGTGCCAGCAGGGGTCATAACACTGAAGCTTTCTTT	CASRGHNTEAFF
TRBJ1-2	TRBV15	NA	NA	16	TGTGCCACCAGCAGAGGGGGACTCAAGGACTATGATGGCTACACCTTC	CATSRGGLKDYDGYTF
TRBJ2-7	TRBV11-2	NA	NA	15	TGTGCCAGCAGCTCCCGACTGCAAAGCTCCTACGAGCAGTACTTC	CASSSRLQSSYEQYF
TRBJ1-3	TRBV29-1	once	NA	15	TGCAGCGTTGCATTCGGACTTAGCTCTGGAAACACCATATATTTT	CSVAFGLSSGNTIYF
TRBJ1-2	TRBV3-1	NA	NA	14	TGTGCCAGCAGCCAAGTTGCTTATAACTATGGCTACACCTTC	CASSQVAYNYGYTF
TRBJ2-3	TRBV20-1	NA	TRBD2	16	TGCAGTGCTGGAAAGACTAGCGGGGGGTTCTCAGATACGCAGTATTTT	CSAGKTSGGFSDTQYF
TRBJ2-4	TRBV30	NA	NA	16	TGTGCCTGGAGTGTACGGGCAGGATGGGGCAAAAACATTCAGTACTTC	CAWSVRAGWGKNIQYF
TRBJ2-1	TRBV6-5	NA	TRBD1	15	TGTGCCAGCAGTTCGGACAGGGGATTTGGCAATGAGCAGTTCTTC	CASSSDRGFGNEQFF
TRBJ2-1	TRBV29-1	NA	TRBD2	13	TGCAGCGGTTCCGGGACTAGAGGCGCTGAGCAGTTCTTC	CSGSGTRGAEQFF
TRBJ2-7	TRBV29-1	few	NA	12	TGCAGCGTTGGTGACGGACCCTACGAGCAGTACTTC	CSVGDGPYEQYF
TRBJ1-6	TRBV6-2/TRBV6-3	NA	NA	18	TGTGCCAGCAGTTCCCGACAGAGGGGGACCAACTATAATTCACCCCTCCACTTT	CASSSRQRGTNYNSPLHF
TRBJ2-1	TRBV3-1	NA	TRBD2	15	TGTGCCAGCAGCCCTACCGGGGGAGGGGTCAATGAGCAGTTCTTC	CASSPTGGGVNEQFF
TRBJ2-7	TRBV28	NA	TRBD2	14	TGTGCCAGCAGTCATAGCGGGAGGTCGTACGAGCAGTACTTC	CASSHSGRSYEQYF
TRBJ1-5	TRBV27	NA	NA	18	TGTGCCAGCAGTCCCCGGGGGAGGGGCGCCTATAGCAATCAGCCCCAGCATTTT	CASSPRGRGAYSNQPQHF
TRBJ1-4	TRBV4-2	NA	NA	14	TGTGCCAGCAGCCAAGAACTACTCCGGGAAAAACTGTTTTTT	CASSQELLREKLFF
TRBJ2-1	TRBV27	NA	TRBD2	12	TGTGCCAGCAGTTTAGGCGGGGGGGCACAGTTCTTC	CASSLGGGAQFF
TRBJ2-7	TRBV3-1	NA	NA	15	TGTGCCAGCAGCCAAGATCCAAAGGGAGACTACGAGCAGTACTTC	CASSQDPKGDYEQYF
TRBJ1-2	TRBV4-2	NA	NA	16	TGTGCCAGCAGCCAAGAAGTAACCCTCCCAGCGGATGGCTACACCTTC	CASSQEVTLPADGYTF
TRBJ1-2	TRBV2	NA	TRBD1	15	TGTGCCAGCAGTTTTGATCAGGGGGCGCCGAGGGGCTACACCTTC	CASSFDQGAPRGYTF
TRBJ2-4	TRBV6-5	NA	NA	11	TGTGCCAGCATCCACTCAGGCATTCAGTACTTC	CASIHSGIQYF
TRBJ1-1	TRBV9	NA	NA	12	TGTGCCAGCAGCGATGGGCGAACTGAAGCTTTCTTT	CASSDGRTEAFF
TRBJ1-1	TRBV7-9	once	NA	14	TGTGCCAGCAGCGACAACGGGGCTTTCGGTGAAGCTTTCTTT	CASSDNGAFGEAFF
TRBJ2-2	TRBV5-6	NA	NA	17	TGTGCCAGCAGCTTGGATCCGGGGGCGGACGACACCGGGGAGCTGTTTTTT	CASSLDPGADDTGELFF